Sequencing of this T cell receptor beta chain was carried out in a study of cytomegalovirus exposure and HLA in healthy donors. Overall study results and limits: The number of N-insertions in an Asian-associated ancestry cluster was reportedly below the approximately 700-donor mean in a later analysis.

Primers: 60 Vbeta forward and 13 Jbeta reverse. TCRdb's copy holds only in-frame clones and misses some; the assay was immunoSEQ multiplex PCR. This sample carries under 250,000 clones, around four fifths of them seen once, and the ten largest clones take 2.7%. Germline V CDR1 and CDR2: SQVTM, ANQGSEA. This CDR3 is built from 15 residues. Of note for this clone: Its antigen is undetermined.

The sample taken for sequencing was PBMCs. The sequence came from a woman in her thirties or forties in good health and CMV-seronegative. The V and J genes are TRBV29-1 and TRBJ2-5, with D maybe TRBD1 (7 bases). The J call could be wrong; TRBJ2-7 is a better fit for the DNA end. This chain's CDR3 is CSVEGRGRSSYEQYF. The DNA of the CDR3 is TGCAGCGTTGAAGGGAGGGGGCGATCTTCCTACGAGCAGTACTTC.